This T cell receptor beta chain was sequenced for a study of T cell repertoires in cytomegalovirus infection. In the study overall: Shared public TCR beta signatures pointed to both CMV infection and a matching HLA type.

Overall study results and limits: In two of eight donors, the top clonotype was HLA-C-restricted CMV-specific. Totalled public TCR beta family frequency picked out people who carried CMV plus the relevant HLA.

Germline V lookup: CDR1 MDHEN, CDR2 SYDVKM. The CDR3 sequence is 17 residues long. Unmatched junction bases numbered 13, after V lost 5 bases and J lost 3 bases. A word on this clonotype: Its antigen is still unknown.

Via MiXCR, TCRdb re-called the reads, giving one row per CDR3 protein. The sample lists some 150,000 distinct CDR3 sequences, 23% occurring once. Sequencing was performed on PBMCs. This TCR was recovered from a human donor in good health (CMV status not recorded). Some clones in this sample may be carry-over from other donors' samples. The chain links TRBV28 to TRBJ1-2, with 9 positions matching TRBD1. The CDR3, as DNA: TGTGCCAGCAGTCCTGACAGGGGGAATCTACGGGACTATGGCTACACCTTC. It translates to CASSPDRGNLRDYGYTF.